A single sample is the source of the 23 T cell receptor beta chains below, sequenced in a study of PD-1 blockade in classical Hodgkin lymphoma. Using immunoSEQ multiplex PCR, the repertoire was profiled, and TCRdb retains in-frame clones only, with some absent. The sample has approximately 41,000 clones; just over 65% are singletons. Stated time point: cycle 4 day 1 (C4D1), after more than 5 weeks of nivolumab. Relapse after autologous stem cell transplantation occurred in every patient, and brentuximab vedotin exposure varied. This specimen consisted of peripheral blood mononuclear cells (PBMCs), obtained before the fourth cycle of nivolumab. These receptors all come from a human donor with classical Hodgkin lymphoma.

V usage is TRBV5-1 and J usage is TRBJ2-3, with D uncertain. V shed 4 bases and J shed 0 bases, with 9 bases lying between them. In germline, CDR1 is SGHRS, CDR2 YFSETQ. This CDR3 has 14 amino acids. CDR3 protein: CASSPASSTDTQYF. CDR3 nucleotide sequence: TGCGCCAGCAGCCCTGCATCCAGCACAGATACGCAGTATTTT.

This clone was detected only a few times. This chain connects TRBV9 to TRBJ1-6, with 7 bases fitting TRBD1. Germline CDR1 SGDLS, CDR2 YYNGEE. The CDR3 contains 15 residues. V was pared by 0 bases and J by 9 bases, with 6 bases of the junction left unmatched. CDR3 region: CASSVEGALPSPLHF. CDR3 nucleotide sequence: TGTGCCAGCAGCGTAGAGGGGGCGCTCCCTTCACCCCTCCACTTT.

The genes are TRBV11-2 and TRBJ2-1; TRBD2 is a possible D gene (6 bases). The V gene lost 6 bases and the J gene lost 0 bases, with 18 bases spanning the gap. The CDR3 spans 17 residues. Germline CDR1 reads SGHAT; CDR2 reads FQNNGV. CDR3 region: CASSSRPRGSSYNEQFF. The CDR3 region has the DNA TGTGCCAGCAGTTCCAGGCCGCGGGGCAGCTCCTACAATGAGCAGTTCTTC. The entire variable domain, with the rest obtained from reference TRBV11-2 and TRBJ2-1, is as follows: EAGVAQSPRYKIIEKRQSVAFWCNPISGHATLYWYQQILGQGPKLLIQFQNNGVVDDSQLPKDRFSAERLKGVDSTLKIQPAKLEDSAVYLCASSSRPRGSSYNEQFFGPGTRLTVL.

The gene calls are TRBV7-8 and TRBJ1-5; weak D call: TRBD1 (6 bases). Trimming pared 2 bases from V and 7 bases from J, leaving 18 bases between. CDR3 size: 16 residues. The germline CDR1 and CDR2 sequences are SGHVS and FQNEAQ. The CDR3 DNA is TGTGCCAGCAGCTTAAGGGGGGACCTGGACGGCCAGCCCCAGCATTTT. Translating gives CASSLRGDLDGQPQHF.

The chain has TRBV27 and TRBJ2-3; unclear D gene. The CDR3 is made up of 12 amino acids. Germline assignment: CDR1 MNHEY and CDR2 SMNVEV (reference sequence). Trimming removed 5 bases from V and 4 bases from J, with 7 bases in between. CDR3 sequence: CASSTKADTQYF. The CDR3 bases are TGTGCCAGCAGTACCAAGGCAGATACGCAGTATTTT.

This clone was recorded once. V gene TRBV18 combines with J gene TRBJ2-1; 10 bases fit TRBD2. CDR3 length equals 16 residues. Germline CDR1 is KGHSH and CDR2 is LQKENI. With 3 bases clipped from V and 8 bases from J, the junction kept 10 bases outside the gene matches. Here the CDR3 DNA reads TGTGCCAGCTCACCTCCCCAGCTAGCGGGAGTATATGAGCAGTTCTTC. The encoded protein is CASSPPQLAGVYEQFF. Based on the CDR3 plus reference TRBV18 and TRBJ2-1, the full variable domain is NAGVMQNPRHLVRRRGQEARLRCSPMKGHSHVYWYRQLPEEGLKFMVYLQKENIIDESGMPKERFSAEFPKEGPSILRIQQVVRGDSAAYFCASSPPQLAGVYEQFFGPGTRLTVL.

The rearrangement links TRBV7-2 to TRBJ2-7; D is unclear. The CDR3 runs 13 residues. Trimming shortened V by 4 bases and J by 4 bases, and 11 bases separated the two germline ends. CDR1 is SGHTA and CDR2 is FQGNSA in the germline V gene. CDR3 loop: CASSSDQLYEQYF. In nucleotides, the CDR3 is TGTGCCAGCAGCTCGGATCAGTTGTACGAGCAGTACTTC.

This rearrangement joins TRBV14 to TRBJ2-1, with D tentatively TRBD1 (5 bases). The CDR3 has 12 residues. Germline CDR1 is SGHDN and CDR2 is FVKESK. Trimming took off 4 bases at V and 4 bases at J, with 5 bases between the two ends. CDR3 loop: CASSRQYNEQFF. The CDR3 DNA follows: TGTGCCAGCAGCCGACAGTACAATGAGCAGTTCTTC.

The rearrangement uses TRBV10-3 and TRBJ1-1; no clear D. The germline gives CDR1 ENHRY, CDR2 SYGVKD. Trimming removed 8 bases from V and 0 bases from J, with 7 bases in between. This CDR3 is built from 12 residues. CDR3 sequence: CAISRVNTEAFF. The CDR3 coding sequence is TGTGCCATCTCACGAGTGAACACTGAAGCTTTCTTT.

The chain links TRBV6-5 to TRBJ2-3, with D unresolved. CDR3 length: 14 residues. V lost 1 base and J 1 base, leaving 6 bases between the germline ends. From germline, CDR1 is MNHEY and CDR2 SVGAGI. CDR3 in DNA: TGTGCCAGCAGTTACTTGGACGGCACAGATACGCAGTATTTT. It encodes CASSYLDGTDTQYF.

This chain joins TRBV10-3 and TRBJ2-7, with 11 bases aligning to TRBD1. V lost 4 bases, J lost 0 bases, and 2 bases stayed unmatched. The CDR3 runs to 15 residues. CDR1 is ENHRY and CDR2 is SYGVKD in the germline V gene. CDR3 nucleotide sequence: TGTGCCATCAGTGGGGGGACAGGGGGCTCCTACGAGCAGTACTTC. This encodes CAISGGTGGSYEQYF.

This clone was observed a few times. The rearrangement joins TRBV30 to TRBJ1-1, with no clear D. Germline V gene data show CDR1 as GTSNPN and CDR2 as SVGIG (reference sequence). Trimming shortened V by 3 bases and J by 4 bases, and 12 bases separated the two germline ends. The CDR3 has 13 amino acids. DNA for the CDR3: TGTGCCTGGAGGTGGGCCCCCGGCACTGAAGCTTTCTTT. Translating gives CAWRWAPGTEAFF.

The V and J genes are TRBV28 and TRBJ2-5; a possible D gene is TRBD2 (6 bases). This CDR3 contains 16 residues. Deletions cut 0 bases from V and 0 bases from J, with 11 bases between. From germline, CDR1 is MDHEN and CDR2 SYDVKM. The CDR3 DNA reads as TGTGCCAGCAGTTTATGGGCGGGGCAAAACCAAGAGACCCAGTACTTC. As protein: CASSLWAGQNQETQYF.

The V call is TRBV19, the J call TRBJ2-7, with TRBD2 matching 12 bases. Germline trimming cut 3 bases from V and 4 bases from J; bases unmatched to any gene: 4. The CDR3 runs to 15 residues. The germline gives CDR1 LNHDA, CDR2 SQIVND (reference sequence). Here the CDR3 DNA reads TGTGCCAGTAGTATCCAGACTAGCGGGAGTTACGAGCAGTACTTC. This codes for CASSIQTSGSYEQYF.

The V and J genes are TRBV7-9 and TRBJ1-6; no clear D gene. With 1 base removed from V and 11 bases from J, the gap between germline ends came to 18 bases. The CDR3 covers 16 residues. Germline CDR1 and CDR2: SEHNR and FQNEAQ (reference sequence). The CDR3 bases are TGTGCCAGCAGCTTAGGTGGCGGAGGCCCCCTCGCACCCCTCCACTTT. Amino acids: CASSLGGGGPLAPLHF.

The chain joins TRBV5-1 to TRBJ2-5, with unresolved D. CDR3 length: 13 amino acids. The germline gives CDR1 SGHRS, CDR2 YFSETQ. V was cut by 1 base and J by 2 bases, with 6 bases left in between. The CDR3 region has the DNA TGCGCCAGCAGCTTGAATGTACAAGAGACCCAGTACTTC. This sequence encodes CASSLNVQETQYF. Supplemented by reference TRBV5-1 and TRBJ2-5, the full variable domain reads KAGVTQTPRYLIKTRGQQVTLSCSPISGHRSVSWYQQTPGQGLQFLFEYFSETQRNKGNFPGRFSGRQFSNSRSEMNVSTLELGDSALYLCASSLNVQETQYFGPGTRLLVL.

The chain employs TRBV19 and TRBJ2-5; unclear D gene. CDR1 is LNHDA, CDR2 SQIVND, per germline (reference sequence). V shed 8 bases and J shed 5 bases, with 15 bases lying between them. This CDR3 contains 13 residues. The CDR3 nucleotides read TGTGCCAGTGGTTTAAAAATTAGGGAGACCCAGTACTTC. Amino acid sequence: CASGLKIRETQYF.

The count of this clone is one. This chain connects TRBV28 to TRBJ2-1, with D possibly TRBD2 on 6 matching bases. V lost 5 bases and J lost 2, with 19 bases in between. CDR3 length: 17 amino acids. Germline CDR1 and CDR2: MDHEN and SYDVKM. Here the CDR3 DNA reads TGTGCCAGCAGTCCTCCCCTCATAGCGGTTACCTACAATGAGCAGTTCTTC. It is translated as CASSPPLIAVTYNEQFF.

The chain links TRBV28 to TRBJ2-7; D is perhaps TRBD1 (6 bases). Germline V gives CDR1 MDHEN, CDR2 SYDVKM. The CDR3 length is 14 residues. V lost 6 bases to trimming and J lost 2 bases, with 14 bases between them. CDR3 nucleotides: TGTGCCAGCAGACCCGGGACAATCCCCTACGAGCAGTACTTC. It codes for CASRPGTIPYEQYF.

In regard to this clone: Distinct nucleotide sequences in the sample also encode this CDR3. The chain is built from TRBV11-2 and TRBJ2-3, with D unclear. Trimming shortened V by 5 bases and J by 5 bases, and 5 bases separated the two germline ends. CDR3 length equals 11 residues. Germline CDR1 is SGHAT and CDR2 is FQNNGV. In nucleotides, the CDR3 is TGTGCCAGCAGCCCTCGAGATACGCAGTATTTT. Translated, it gives CASSPRDTQYF. The full variable domain, completed using reference TRBV11-2 and TRBJ2-3, is EAGVAQSPRYKIIEKRQSVAFWCNPISGHATLYWYQQILGQGPKLLIQFQNNGVVDDSQLPKDRFSAERLKGVDSTLKIQPAKLEDSAVYLCASSPRDTQYFGPGTRLTVL.

This rearrangement joins TRBV6-5 to TRBJ1-3; no clear D gene. The germline V gene has CDR1 MNHEY and CDR2 SVGAGI. V was clipped by 4 bases and J by 2 bases, with 9 bases between them. The CDR3 has 14 residues. CDR3 in amino acids: CASSSGRTGNTIYF. DNA for the CDR3: TGTGCCAGCAGTTCCGGACGGACTGGAAACACCATATATTTT.

This clone showed up just a few times. The chain employs TRBV5-1 and TRBJ1-1, with D uncertain. Per germline, CDR1 SGHRS and CDR2 YFSETQ. V lost 0 bases, J lost 0 bases, and 9 bases lay in between. The CDR3 length is 15 residues. CDR3 sequence: CASSLGGAMNTEAFF. Written as DNA, the CDR3 is TGCGCCAGCAGCTTGGGAGGCGCCATGAACACTGAAGCTTTCTTT.

A few counts support this clone. The rearrangement joins TRBV27 to TRBJ2-7; 8 bases are a match to TRBD1. Losses at the gene ends were 4 bases for V and 3 bases for J; bases not matched to a gene: 11. Germline CDR1 MNHEY, CDR2 SMNVEV (reference sequence). This CDR3 has 16 residues. CDR3 sequence reads: CASSSAFAGGYYEQYF. The CDR3 bases are TGTGCCAGCAGTTCCGCGTTTGCAGGGGGCTACTACGAGCAGTACTTC.